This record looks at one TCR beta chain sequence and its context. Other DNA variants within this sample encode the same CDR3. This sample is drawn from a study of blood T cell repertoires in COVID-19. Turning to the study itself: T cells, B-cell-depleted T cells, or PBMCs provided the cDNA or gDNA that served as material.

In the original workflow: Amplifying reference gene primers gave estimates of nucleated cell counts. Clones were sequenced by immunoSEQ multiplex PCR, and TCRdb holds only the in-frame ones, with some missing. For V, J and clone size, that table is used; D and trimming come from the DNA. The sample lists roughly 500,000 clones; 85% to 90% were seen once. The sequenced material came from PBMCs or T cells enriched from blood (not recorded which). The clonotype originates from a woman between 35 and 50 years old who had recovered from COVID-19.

The CDR3 nucleotides are TGTGCCAGCAGCGTAGGTGGACTAGCGAGCACAGATACGCAGTATTTT. Translated: CASSVGGLASTDTQYF. V gene TRBV9 combines with J gene TRBJ2-3, with 9 bases that match TRBD2. Germline V gene data show CDR1 as SGDLS and CDR2 as YYNGEE. V lost 0 bases, J lost 0 bases, and 2 bases stayed unmatched. This CDR3 is 16 amino acids long.